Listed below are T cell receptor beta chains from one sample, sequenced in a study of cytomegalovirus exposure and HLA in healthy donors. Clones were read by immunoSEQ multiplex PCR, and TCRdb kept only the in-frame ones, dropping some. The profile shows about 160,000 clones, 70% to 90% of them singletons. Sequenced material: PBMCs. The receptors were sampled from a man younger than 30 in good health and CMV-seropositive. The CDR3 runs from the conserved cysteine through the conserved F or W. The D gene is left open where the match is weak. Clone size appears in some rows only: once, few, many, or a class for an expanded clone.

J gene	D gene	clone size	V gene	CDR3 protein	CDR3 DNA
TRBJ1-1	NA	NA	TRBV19	CASQGGSLNTEAFF	TGTGCCAGCCAAGGGGGATCCCTGAACACTGAAGCTTTCTTT
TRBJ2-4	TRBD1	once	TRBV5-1	CASSRTGTDPNIQYF	TGCGCCAGCAGCCGGACCGGGACAGACCCGAACATTCAGTACTTC
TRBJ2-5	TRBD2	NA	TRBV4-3	CASSQDLGLAGETQYF	TGCGCCAGCAGCCAAGATCTCGGCTTAGCGGGGGAGACCCAGTACTTC
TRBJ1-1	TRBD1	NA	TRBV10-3	CAISEDRGLNTEAFF	TGTGCCATCAGTGAGGACAGGGGGCTGAACACTGAAGCTTTCTTT
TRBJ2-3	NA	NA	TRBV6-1	CASRVTGSGTDTQYF	TGTGCCAGCAGGGTCACAGGGTCCGGCACAGATACGCAGTATTTT
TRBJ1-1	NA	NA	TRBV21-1	CASRGSGTPKAEAFF	TGTGCCAGCAGGGGTTCCGGGACACCAAAAGCGGAAGCTTTCTTT
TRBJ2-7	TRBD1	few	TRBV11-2	CASSNRDRGGEQYF	TGTGCCAGCAGCAACCGGGACAGGGGAGGCGAGCAGTACTTC
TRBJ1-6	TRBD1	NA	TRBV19	CASSVDRESSPLHF	TGTGCCAGTAGTGTCGACAGGGAATCTTCACCCCTCCACTTT
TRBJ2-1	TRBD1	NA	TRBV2	CASSLDRGNEQFF	TGTGCCAGCAGTCTGGACAGGGGGAATGAGCAGTTCTTC
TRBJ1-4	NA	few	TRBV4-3	CASSQQATRVEKLFF	TGCGCCAGCAGCCAACAGGCGACCAGGGTGGAGAAACTGTTTTTT
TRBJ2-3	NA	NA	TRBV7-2	CASSSSGIDTQYF	TGTGCCAGCAGCTCGTCAGGGATAGATACGCAGTATTTT
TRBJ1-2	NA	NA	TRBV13	CASSSKGIYGYTF	TGTGCCAGCAGCTCAAAGGGGATCTATGGCTACACCTTC
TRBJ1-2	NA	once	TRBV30	CACTTFESSYGYTF	TGTGCCTGCACGACTTTTGAAAGCTCCTATGGCTACACCTTC
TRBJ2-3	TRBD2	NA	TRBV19	CASGLETDTQYF	TGTGCCAGCGGACTAGAAACAGATACGCAGTATTTT
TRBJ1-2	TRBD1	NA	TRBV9	CASSGDRGDGYTF	TGTGCCAGCAGCGGGGACAGAGGAGACGGCTACACCTTC
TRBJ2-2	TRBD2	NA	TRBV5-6	CASSLDGGSDTGELFF	TGTGCCAGCAGCTTGGACGGGGGGTCAGACACCGGGGAGCTGTTTTTT
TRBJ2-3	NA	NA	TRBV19	CASSIRSGGSWDTQYF	TGTGCCAGTAGTATAAGATCCGGGGGTTCATGGGATACGCAGTATTTT
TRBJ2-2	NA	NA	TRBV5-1	CASSLEGGPTGELFF	TGCGCCAGCAGCTTGGAGGGGGGGCCCACCGGGGAGCTGTTTTTT
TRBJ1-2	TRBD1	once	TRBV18	CASSPDAGTGYGYTF	TGTGCCAGCTCACCGGACGCCGGGACAGGGTACGGCTACACCTTC
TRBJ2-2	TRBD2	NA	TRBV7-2	CASSLSGGAGTGELFF	TGTGCCAGCAGCTTAAGCGGGGGGGCGGGGACCGGGGAGCTGTTTTTT
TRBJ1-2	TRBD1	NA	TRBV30	CAWSQGAGGYTF	TGTGCCTGGAGCCAGGGGGCCGGTGGCTACACCTTC
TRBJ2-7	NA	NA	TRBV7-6	CASSLEVGVSIYEQYF	TGTGCCAGCAGCTTGGAAGTAGGGGTTTCCATCTACGAGCAGTACTTC
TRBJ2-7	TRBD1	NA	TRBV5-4	CASSTGQAAYEQYF	TGTGCCAGCAGCACAGGACAGGCCGCCTACGAGCAGTACTTC
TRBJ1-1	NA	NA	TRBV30	CACSDITEAFF	TGTGCCTGTTCAGACATAACTGAAGCTTTCTTT
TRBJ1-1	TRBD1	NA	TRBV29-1	CSVGSRQGAQATEAFF	TGCAGCGTTGGGTCCCGACAGGGGGCGCAAGCCACTGAAGCTTTCTTT
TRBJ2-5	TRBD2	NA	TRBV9	CASSGGRTSGGETQYF	TGTGCCAGCAGCGGGGGGAGGACTAGCGGGGGTGAGACCCAGTACTTC
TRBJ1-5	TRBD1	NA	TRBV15	CATSRADRGGYNQPQHF	TGTGCCACCAGCAGAGCCGACAGGGGGGGTTACAATCAGCCCCAGCATTTT